One and the same sample provided the 17 T cell receptor beta chains below, sequenced in a study of CD8 T cells in Susac syndrome. An input of roughly 0.5 to 1 ug of RNA was subjected to reverse transcription using random hexamers. TCRdb redid the calling of the immunoSEQ multiplex PCR reads with MiXCR, one entry per CDR3 protein. The table lists about 83,000 distinct CDR3 sequences, about 96% of them singletons. Sequencing was performed on CD8+ T cells from PBMCs. Every receptor here comes from a human donor with Susac syndrome.

The V call is TRBV20-1, the J call TRBJ2-1, with no clear D. The CDR3 has 13 amino acids. The ends were cut back, 3 bases at V and 3 bases at J, with 9 bases in the middle. Germline V lookup: CDR1 DFQATT, CDR2 SNEGSKA (reference sequence). CDR3 nucleotides: TGCAGTGCTAGCCAGGCACTCTACAATGAGCAGTTCTTC. It is translated as CSASQALYNEQFF.

The V gene is TRBV5-6, the J gene TRBJ2-2; D not certain. This CDR3 comprises 14 residues. V shed 0 bases and J shed 2 bases, with 5 bases lying between them. Per the germline V gene, CDR1 is SGHDT and CDR2 is YYEEEE. The CDR3 DNA reads TGTGCCAGCAGCTTGGCAGAAAACACCGGGGAGCTGTTTTTT. Translating gives CASSLAENTGELFF.

The rearrangement joins TRBV4-1 to TRBJ1-1; 7 nucleotides match TRBD1. The CDR3 has 15 residues. Germline CDR1 and CDR2: MGHRA and YSYEKL. Germline trimming cut 2 bases from V and 7 bases from J; bases unmatched to any gene: 10. The CDR3 DNA is TGCGCCAGCAGCCAAAGTGAGGGGGCATTCGGTGAAGCTTTCTTT. Its protein is CASSQSEGAFGEAFF.

The J gene is TRBJ2-3, the V gene TRBV9; D is unresolved. Germline CDR1 reads SGDLS; CDR2 reads YYNGEE. V was pared by 0 bases and J by 5 bases, with 7 bases between. This CDR3 has 13 residues. CDR3 nucleotide sequence: TGTGCCAGCAGCGTAGCCTGGCAAGATACGCAGTATTTT. It encodes CASSVAWQDTQYF.

V is TRBV20-1 and J is TRBJ2-5; TRBD1 matches at 7 bases. This CDR3 is built from 16 residues. Germline CDR1 reads DFQATT; CDR2 reads SNEGSKA (reference sequence). Trimming took 4 bases from V and 5 from J; bases not matched to a gene: 16. CDR3 loop: CSAKTWDGLGQETQYF. CDR3 sequence (DNA): TGCAGTGCTAAAACATGGGACGGGTTGGGACAGGAGACCCAGTACTTC.

J is TRBJ2-2 and V is TRBV6-2 or TRBV6-3; D may be TRBD2 (5 bases). The V gene's germline CDR1 is MNHEY and CDR2 SVGEGT. This CDR3 is 13 amino acids long. V was cut by 2 bases and J by 5 bases, with 6 bases left in between. As DNA, the CDR3 is TGTGCCAGCAGTTACAGGAGGACCGGGGAGCTGTTTTTT. As protein: CASSYRRTGELFF.

The V and J genes are TRBV29-1 and TRBJ1-1, with a tentative D call TRBD1 (5 bases). CDR1 and CDR2 from the germline V gene are SQVTM and ANQGSEA. The CDR3 covers 14 residues. Trimming removed 6 bases from V and 0 bases from J, with 14 bases in between. The DNA for the CDR3 is TGCAGCGTCCCTCCCTGGGGGATGAACACTGAAGCTTTCTTT. Translation gives CSVPPWGMNTEAFF.

V is TRBV29-1 and J is TRBJ2-5; D remains unclear. V lost 6 bases and J lost 0, with 8 bases in between. Germline V gene data show CDR1 as SQVTM and CDR2 as ANQGSEA. The CDR3 has 12 residues. CDR3 sequence reads: CSVGTYQETQYF. The CDR3 nucleotides are TGCAGCGTCGGCACGTACCAAGAGACCCAGTACTTC.

The J gene is TRBJ1-1, the V gene TRBV29-1, with D possibly being TRBD1 (5 bases). The germline V gene encodes CDR1 SQVTM and CDR2 ANQGSEA. CDR3 length: 12 residues. V lost 5 bases, J lost 1 base, and 8 bases lay in between. The CDR3 loop reads CSVQGRNTEAFF. DNA for the CDR3: TGCAGCGTTCAGGGACGGAACACTGAAGCTTTCTTT.

The chain uses TRBV7-2 and TRBJ1-6; D gene ambiguous. The V gene lost 1 base and the J gene lost 9 bases, with 4 bases spanning the gap. Germline-derived CDR1 and CDR2 are SGHTA and FQGNSA. There are 12 residues in the CDR3. CDR3 nucleotides: TGTGCCAGCAGCTTAGTGAGTTCACCCCTCCACTTT. It specifies CASSLVSSPLHF.

The chain joins TRBV28 to TRBJ1-2, with 9 bases that match TRBD1. V lost 10 bases to trimming and J lost 5 bases; unmatched junction nucleotides: 14. The CDR3 spans 15 residues. Germline lookup yields CDR1 MDHEN and CDR2 SYDVKM. CDR3 sequence reads: CATTRDRVLRYGYTF. The CDR3 bases are TGTGCCACAACCCGGGACAGGGTACTTCGGTATGGCTACACCTTC.

V and J are TRBV16 and TRBJ2-7; D unclear. The CDR3 has 13 residues. Germline V lookup: CDR1 KGHSY, CDR2 FQNENV. V was trimmed by 0 bases and J by 4 bases, leaving 7 bases between them. CDR3 coding DNA: TGTGCCAGCAGCCAATCGATACGTTACGAGCAGTACTTC. It specifies CASSQSIRYEQYF.

Only one count was recorded for this clonotype. The chain links TRBV9 to TRBJ2-6; D remains ambiguous. This CDR3 region has 13 residues. V lost 4 bases and J 0 bases, leaving 2 bases between the germline ends. CDR1 and CDR2 from the germline V gene are SGDLS and YYNGEE. CDR3: CASSRSGANVLTF. DNA for the CDR3: TGTGCCAGCAGCCGCTCTGGGGCCAACGTCCTGACTTTC.

The chain links TRBV20-1 to TRBJ2-7; D gene unclear. The V gene's germline CDR1 is DFQATT and CDR2 SNEGSKA (reference sequence). V dropped 2 bases and J dropped 3 bases, with 11 bases sitting between them. The CDR3 sequence is 13 residues long. DNA for the CDR3: TGCAGTGCTAGAAACTACCGCGACTACGAGCAGTACTTC. Its translation: CSARNYRDYEQYF.

In DNA form, the CDR3 reads TGTGCCAGCAGAGACAGGGGGCTAGTCCACGAGCAGTACTTC. Translation: CASRDRGLVHEQYF. The chain is built from TRBV6-2 or TRBV6-3 and TRBJ2-7; 10 positions agree with TRBD1. CDR3 length: 14 amino acids. V lost 6 bases to trimming and J lost 5 bases; unmatched junction nucleotides: 7. Germline V gene lookup returns CDR1 MNHEY and CDR2 SVGEGT.

This chain connects TRBV5-6 to TRBJ2-1; the D gene is possibly TRBD2 (5 bases). The CDR3 has 12 residues. Germline assignment: CDR1 SGHDT and CDR2 YYEEEE. Trimming removed 4 bases at V and 8 bases at J, with 10 bases between. CDR3 nucleotide sequence: TGTGCCAGCAGCCTCGGGGTCCATGAGCAGTTCTTC. It is translated as CASSLGVHEQFF. Supplemented by reference TRBV5-6 and TRBJ2-1, the full variable domain reads DAGVTQSPTHLIKTRGQQVTLRCSPKSGHDTVSWYQQALGQGPQFIFQYYEEEERQRGNFPDRFSGHQFPNYSSELNVNALLLGDSALYLCASSLGVHEQFFGPGTRLTVL.

The chain employs TRBV29-1 and TRBJ2-7; 10 bases match TRBD2. From germline, CDR1 is SQVTM and CDR2 ANQGSEA. V lost 4 bases and J lost 1; bases outside the gene matches: 1. The CDR3 consists of 13 residues. Here the CDR3 reads CSVGTSGSYEQYF. Here the CDR3 DNA reads TGCAGCGTTGGGACTAGCGGTTCCTACGAGCAGTACTTC.